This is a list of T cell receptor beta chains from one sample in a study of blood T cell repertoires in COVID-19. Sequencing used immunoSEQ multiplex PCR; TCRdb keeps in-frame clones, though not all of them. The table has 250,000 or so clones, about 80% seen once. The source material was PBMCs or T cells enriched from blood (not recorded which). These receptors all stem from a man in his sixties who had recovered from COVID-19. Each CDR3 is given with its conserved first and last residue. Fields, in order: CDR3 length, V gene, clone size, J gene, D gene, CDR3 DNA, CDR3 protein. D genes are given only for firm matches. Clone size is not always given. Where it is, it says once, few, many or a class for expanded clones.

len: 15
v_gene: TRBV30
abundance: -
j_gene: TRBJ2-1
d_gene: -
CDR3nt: TGTGCCTGGAGTGTTCAGGGGCGGCCCTACAATGAGCAGTTCTTC
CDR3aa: CAWSVQGRPYNEQFF

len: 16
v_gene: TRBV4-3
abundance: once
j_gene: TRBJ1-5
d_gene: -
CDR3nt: TGCGCCAGCAGCCAAATTAGAGGGACTGGCAATCAGCCCCAGCATTTT
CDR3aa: CASSQIRGTGNQPQHF

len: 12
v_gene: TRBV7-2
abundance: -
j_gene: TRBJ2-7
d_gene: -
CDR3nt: TGTGCCAGCAGCCAAGGAGGGCGCGAGCAGTACTTC
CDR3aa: CASSQGGREQYF

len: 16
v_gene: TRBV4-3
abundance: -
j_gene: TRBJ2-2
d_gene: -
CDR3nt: TGCGCCAGCAGCCAAATGAATGGACTTCCAAACGGGGAGCTGTTTTTT
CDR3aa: CASSQMNGLPNGELFF

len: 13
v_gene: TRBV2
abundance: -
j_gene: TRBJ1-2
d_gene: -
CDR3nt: TGTGCCAGCAGTGAACAGGGTATCTATGGCTACACCTTC
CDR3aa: CASSEQGIYGYTF

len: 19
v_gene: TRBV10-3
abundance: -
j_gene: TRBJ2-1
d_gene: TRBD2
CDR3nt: TGTGCCATCAGTGAGGGACTAGCGGGGGCCGAAAGCTCCTACAATGAGCAGTTCTTC
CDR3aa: CAISEGLAGAESSYNEQFF

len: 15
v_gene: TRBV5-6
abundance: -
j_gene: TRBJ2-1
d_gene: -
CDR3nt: TGTGCCAGCAGCTTCCAGGTTTTTCCGTACAATGAGCAGTTCTTC
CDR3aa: CASSFQVFPYNEQFF

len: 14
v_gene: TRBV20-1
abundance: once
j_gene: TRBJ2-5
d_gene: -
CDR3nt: TGCAGTGCTAGTAAGGGAAGCGGACAAGAGACCCAGTACTTC
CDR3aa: CSASKGSGQETQYF

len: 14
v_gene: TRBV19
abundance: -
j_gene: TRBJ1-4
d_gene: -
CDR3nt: TGTGCCAGTAGTATACGGGCCAGGGATGAAAAACTGTTTTTT
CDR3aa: CASSIRARDEKLFF

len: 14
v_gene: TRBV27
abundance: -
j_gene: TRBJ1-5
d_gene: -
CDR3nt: TGTGCCAGCAGATCCTGGGTGGGGGGTCAGCCCCAGCATTTT
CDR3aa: CASRSWVGGQPQHF

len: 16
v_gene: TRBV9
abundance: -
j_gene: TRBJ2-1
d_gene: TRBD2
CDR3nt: TGTGCCAGCAGCGCGATGCGGGGGGGCCCACACAATGAGCAGTTCTTC
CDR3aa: CASSAMRGGPHNEQFF

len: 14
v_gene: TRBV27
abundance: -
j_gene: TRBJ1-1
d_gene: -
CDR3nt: TGTGCCAGCAGTTTCGAGGGCGCGGGGACTGAAGCTTTCTTT
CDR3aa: CASSFEGAGTEAFF

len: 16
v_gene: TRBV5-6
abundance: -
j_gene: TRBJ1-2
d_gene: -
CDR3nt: TGTGCCAGCAGCTTCTATTCGCGGGCAGAGAACTATGGCTACACCTTC
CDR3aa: CASSFYSRAENYGYTF

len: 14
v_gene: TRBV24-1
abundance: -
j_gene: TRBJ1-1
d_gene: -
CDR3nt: TGTGCCACCAGTGATCCCAGGGAGAACACTGAAGCTTTCTTT
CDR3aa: CATSDPRENTEAFF

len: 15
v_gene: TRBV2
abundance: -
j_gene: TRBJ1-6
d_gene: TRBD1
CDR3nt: TGTGCCAGCAGCAAGGACAGGGGGAATAATTCACCCCTCCACTTT
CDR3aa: CASSKDRGNNSPLHF

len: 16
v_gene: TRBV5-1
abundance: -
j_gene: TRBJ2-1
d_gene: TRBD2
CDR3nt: TGCGCCAGCAGCTTGAGGCGGGGGGTCACCTACAATGAGCAGTTCTTC
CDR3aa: CASSLRRGVTYNEQFF

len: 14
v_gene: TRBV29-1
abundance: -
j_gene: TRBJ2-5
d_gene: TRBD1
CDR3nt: TGCAGCGTTGAGACCGGGACAGGGGGCGAGACCCAGTACTTC
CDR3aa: CSVETGTGGETQYF

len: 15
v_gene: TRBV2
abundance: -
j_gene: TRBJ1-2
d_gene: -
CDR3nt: TGTGCCAGCAGTGAATCCTCATCAGGGGCCTATGGCTACACCTTC
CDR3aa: CASSESSSGAYGYTF

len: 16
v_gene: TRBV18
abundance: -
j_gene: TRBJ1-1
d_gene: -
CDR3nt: TGTGCCAGCTCACCACTTGCAGGGAACGTCAACACTGAAGCTTTCTTT
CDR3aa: CASSPLAGNVNTEAFF

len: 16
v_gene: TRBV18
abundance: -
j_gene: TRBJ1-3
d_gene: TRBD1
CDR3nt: TGTGCCAGCTCTGTAGGGACAGACATCTCTGGAAACACCATATATTTT
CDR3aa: CASSVGTDISGNTIYF

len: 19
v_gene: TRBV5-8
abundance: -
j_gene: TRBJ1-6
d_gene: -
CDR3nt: TGTGCCAGCAGCTTACGACGAGACAAAACAGGGTTTAATAATTCACCCCTCCACTTT
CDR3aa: CASSLRRDKTGFNNSPLHF

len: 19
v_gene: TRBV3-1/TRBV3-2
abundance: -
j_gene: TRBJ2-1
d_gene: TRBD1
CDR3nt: TGTGCCAGCAGCCACTTACTGAATACCGGGACAGGGGGTAACAATGAGCAGTTCTTC
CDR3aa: CASSHLLNTGTGGNNEQFF

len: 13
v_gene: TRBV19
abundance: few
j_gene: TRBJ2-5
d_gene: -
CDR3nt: TGTGCCAGTAGTATAGTCCTAGAAGAGACCCAGTACTTC
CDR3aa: CASSIVLEETQYF

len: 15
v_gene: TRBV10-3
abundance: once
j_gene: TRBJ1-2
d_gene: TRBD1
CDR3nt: TGTGCCATCAGTGAGTCTGGACAGGCTAACTATGGCTACACCTTC
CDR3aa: CAISESGQANYGYTF

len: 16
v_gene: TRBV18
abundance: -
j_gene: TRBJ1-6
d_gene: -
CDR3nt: TGTGCCAGCTCACCCTTTGAGTTTTCCTATAATTCACCCCTCCACTTT
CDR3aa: CASSPFEFSYNSPLHF

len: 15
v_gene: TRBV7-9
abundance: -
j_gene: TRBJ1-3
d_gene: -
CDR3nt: TGTGCCAGCAGCCCAGCACAGGGTTTCGGAAACACCATATATTTT
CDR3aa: CASSPAQGFGNTIYF

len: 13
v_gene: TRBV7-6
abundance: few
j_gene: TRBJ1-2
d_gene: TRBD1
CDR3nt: TGTGCCAGCAGCGAAGGACAGGGTCGCGGCTACACCTTC
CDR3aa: CASSEGQGRGYTF

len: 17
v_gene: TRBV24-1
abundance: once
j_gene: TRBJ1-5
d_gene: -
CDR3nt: TGTGCCACCAGTGATCCCTCGTCCGGGGTGGGCAATCAGCCCCAGCATTTT
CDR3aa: CATSDPSSGVGNQPQHF

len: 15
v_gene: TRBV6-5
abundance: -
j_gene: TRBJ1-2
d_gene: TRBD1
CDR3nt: TGTGCCAGCAGTTACTTATCAGGGGGCTTAAATGGCTACACCTTC
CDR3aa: CASSYLSGGLNGYTF

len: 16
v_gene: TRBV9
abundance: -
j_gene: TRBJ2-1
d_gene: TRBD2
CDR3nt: TGTGCCAGCAACGTCCTACTAGCGGGGAAATACAATGAGCAGTTCTTC
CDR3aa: CASNVLLAGKYNEQFF

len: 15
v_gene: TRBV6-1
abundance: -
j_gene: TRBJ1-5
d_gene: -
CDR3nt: TGTGCCAGCAGTGAGTTCAGGGGAAACAATCAGCCCCAGCATTTT
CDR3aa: CASSEFRGNNQPQHF

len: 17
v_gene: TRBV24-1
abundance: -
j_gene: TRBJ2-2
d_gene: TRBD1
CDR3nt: TGTGCCACCAGTGACCCGACAGGGGGCGCGTACACCGGGGAGCTGTTTTTT
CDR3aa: CATSDPTGGAYTGELFF

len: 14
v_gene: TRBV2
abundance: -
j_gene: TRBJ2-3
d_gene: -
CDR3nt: TGTGCCAGCAGTGAAATAGGGGGCACAGATACGCAGTATTTT
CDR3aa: CASSEIGGTDTQYF

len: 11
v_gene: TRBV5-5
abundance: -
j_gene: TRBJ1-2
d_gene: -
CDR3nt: TGTGCCAGCAGCGGAGGACAGCGTAACACCTTC
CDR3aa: CASSGGQRNTF

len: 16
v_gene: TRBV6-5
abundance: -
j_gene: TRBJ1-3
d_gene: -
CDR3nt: TGTGCCAGCAGTTACTCCACCGGTGGGCCTGGAAACACCATATATTTT
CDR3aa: CASSYSTGGPGNTIYF

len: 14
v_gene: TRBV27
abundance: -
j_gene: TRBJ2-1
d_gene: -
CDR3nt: TGTGCCAGCAGTTTAAGCCGTGAAGGGAGTGAGCAGTTCTTC
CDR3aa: CASSLSREGSEQFF

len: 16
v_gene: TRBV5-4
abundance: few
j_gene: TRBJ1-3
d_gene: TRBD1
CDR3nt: TGTGCCAGCAGCTTGAACAGGGGAGTTACTGGAAACACCATATATTTT
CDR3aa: CASSLNRGVTGNTIYF